The 11 T cell receptor beta chains presented below share a single source sample, sequenced in a study of T cells expressing NK-cell markers. For each CDR3 protein, TCRdb gives one entry from its re-call of the 5' RACE reads, without DNA. The clone table shows 250,000 to 300,000 distinct CDR3 sequences, with the ten largest holding around 3.9%. Sequences were obtained from blood T cells: a sorted CD56 or NKG2C T cell subset, CD4+ or CD8+ T cells, or bulk PBMC T cells (not recorded which). The receptors were gathered from a woman between 18 and 75 years old in good health.

The gene calls are TRBV7-9 and TRBJ2-7. CDR1 is SEHNR, CDR2 FQNEAQ, per germline (reference sequence). CDR3 length: 15 amino acids. The CDR3 protein is CASSLELDGLYEQYF. Supplemented by reference TRBV7-9 and TRBJ2-7, the full variable domain reads DTGVSQNPRHKITKRGQNVTFRCDPISEHNRLYWYRQTLGQGPEFLTYFQNEAQLEKSRLLSDRFSAERPKGSFSTLEIQRTEQGDSAMYLCASSLELDGLYEQYFGPGTRLTVT.

The chain combines TRBV9 with TRBJ1-2; checking the TCRdb D call of TRBD1 is not possible without DNA. Germline CDR1 and CDR2: SGDLS and YYNGEE. The CDR3 is made up of 14 amino acids. The CDR3 is CASSPRQGAKGYTF.

The genes are TRBV27 and TRBJ2-3; there is no DNA to check the TCRdb D call of TRBD1. The CDR3 runs 14 residues. Germline lookup yields CDR1 MNHEY and CDR2 SMNVEV (reference sequence). This CDR3 is CASTLGGVTDTQYF.

The chain employs TRBV7-9 and TRBJ2-7; TCRdb calls TRBD2, which cannot be checked without DNA. Germline lookup yields CDR1 SEHNR and CDR2 FQNEAQ (reference sequence). The CDR3 sequence is 14 residues long. This CDR3 is CASSVAGGQGEQYF.

The J gene is TRBJ2-5, the V gene TRBV12-3 or TRBV12-4; TCRdb gives TRBD2 as the D gene, but with no DNA this cannot be confirmed. The CDR3 covers 14 residues. The CDR3 sequence is CASSSLGLQETQYF.

The chain uses TRBV7-9 and TRBJ2-7; TCRdb selects TRBD2, and the lack of DNA leaves this call unchecked. Germline values: CDR1 SEHNR, CDR2 FQNEAQ (reference sequence). This CDR3 is 14 amino acids long. CDR3 loop: CASSTGTTRAEQYF.

The V and J genes are TRBV5-1 and TRBJ2-5. The CDR3 runs 14 residues. CDR1 is SGHRS and CDR2 is YFSETQ in the germline V gene. CDR3 residues: CASSLRGYRETQYF.

The rearrangement joins TRBV27 to TRBJ2-1; no DNA is available, so the TRBD2 call from TCRdb remains unchecked. Germline V gene data show CDR1 as MNHEY and CDR2 as SMNVEV (reference sequence). The CDR3 totals 14 residues. The CDR3: CASSDYLGEWEQFF.

This sequence joins TRBV20-1 and TRBJ1-1. Germline CDR1 is DFQATT and CDR2 is SNEGSKA (reference sequence). The CDR3 totals 12 residues. The CDR3: CSAREQNTEAFF.

The genes are TRBV27 and TRBJ1-1; TCRdb's D call of TRBD1 is untestable without DNA. This CDR3 has 14 residues. Looked up from germline, CDR1 is MNHEY and CDR2 is SMNVEV (reference sequence). CDR3 region: CASRSRGMNTEAFF.

CDR3 sequence: CASSPSITDTQYF. The V and J genes are TRBV7-3 and TRBJ2-3. The germline V gene has CDR1 SGHTA and CDR2 FQGTGA. The CDR3 covers 13 residues.